The 8 T cell receptor beta chains below were found in one sample sequenced in a study of T cell repertoires in cytomegalovirus infection. No antigens are known for them. Each CDR3 protein gets one entry after TCRdb re-called the reads with MiXCR. The data show about 740,000 distinct CDR3 sequences, 30% to 35% seen once. The sample in question was cultured PBMCs, obtained from culture after CMV antigen stimulation. Receptors were obtained from a human donor in good health (CMV status not recorded). Some clones in this sample may be carry-over from other donors' samples.

The rearrangement joins TRBV12-5 to TRBJ2-1; TRBD1 or TRBD2 may be the D gene (5 bases each). The V end was cut by 7 bases, the J end by 0 bases, with 28 bases between. Per germline, CDR1 LGHNT and CDR2 FRNRAP. CDR3 length: 20 amino acids. The CDR3 DNA reads as TGTGCTAGTGCCGTTACCCGGGACGGACACCCCGTTAACTCCTACAATGAGCAGTTCTTC. Its translation is CASAVTRDGHPVNSYNEQFF.

The CDR3 here is CASSPVGGVTDTQYF. CDR3 nucleotides: TGTGCCAGCAGCCCCGTGGGGGGAGTGACAGATACGCAGTATTTT. The chain employs TRBV5-4 and TRBJ2-3; the D gene is possibly TRBD2 (6 bases). Germline V lookup: CDR1 SGHNT, CDR2 YYREEE (reference sequence). Deletions cut 4 bases from V and 3 bases from J, with 15 bases between. This CDR3 comprises 15 residues.

This clonotype was observed a handful of times. This chain links TRBV11-2 with TRBJ2-4; D is undetermined. Trimming stripped 3 bases from V and 7 bases from J, with 7 bases between. Germline V lookup: CDR1 SGHAT, CDR2 FQNNGV. This CDR3 has 12 residues. The chain's CDR3 is CASSFTNNIQYF. The CDR3 bases are TGTGCCAGCAGCTTCACTAACAACATTCAGTACTTC.

The chain has TRBV10-3 and TRBJ1-2, with 8 bases identical to TRBD1. J was trimmed by 4 bases and V by 4 bases; bases with no gene match: 8. The CDR3 loop spans 15 amino acids. In germline, CDR1 is ENHRY, CDR2 SYGVKD. The CDR3, as DNA: TGTGCCATCAGTGTGGGGCAGGGGGCCGTCTATGGCTACACCTTC. Residues: CAISVGQGAVYGYTF.

This clonotype was seen more than once but under ten times. This chain uses TRBV4-2 with TRBJ2-6, with no clear D. V was pared by 1 base and J by 0 bases, with 7 bases between. This CDR3 has 16 residues. Per the germline V gene, CDR1 is LGHNA and CDR2 is YNFKEQ. CDR3 sequence: CASSQGQDSGANVLTF. The CDR3 nucleotides read TGTGCCAGCAGCCAAGGCCAGGACTCTGGGGCCAACGTCCTGACTTTC.

This chain uses TRBV20-1 with TRBJ2-7; D gene ambiguous. Germline V CDR1 and CDR2: DFQATT, SNEGSKA (reference sequence). The CDR3 loop spans 12 amino acids. The ends were cut back, 5 bases at V and 3 bases at J, with 11 bases in the middle. DNA for the CDR3: TGCAGTGCTTTGGGCTCGGGCTACGAGCAGTACTTC. This encodes CSALGSGYEQYF.

The chain carries TRBV2 and TRBJ2-3; D gene ambiguous. CDR3 length: 11 residues. With 8 bases removed from V and 6 bases from J, the gap between germline ends came to 9 bases. CDR1 and CDR2 from the germline V gene are SNHLY and FYNNEI. The CDR3 spells CASLARDTQYF. The CDR3 nucleotides are TGTGCCAGCCTTGCTAGGGATACGCAGTATTTT.

As DNA, the CDR3 is TGTGCCAGCACTGGGAGCGACGGGTGGACAGATACGCAGTATTTT. Its translation: CASTGSDGWTDTQYF. The chain employs TRBV28 and TRBJ2-3, with TRBD2 as a possible D gene (5 bases). Deletions cut 7 bases from V and 3 bases from J, with 17 bases between. Germline V gene sequence: CDR1 MDHEN, CDR2 SYDVKM. The CDR3 has 15 residues.